Listed below are T cell receptor beta chains from one sample, sequenced in a study of T-cell reconstitution after alpha-beta-depleted transplantation in children. Using its own MiXCR run on the PCR reads, TCRdb lists one record per CDR3 protein. This sample has around 960,000 distinct CDR3 sequences; about 26% occur once, and the top ten carry roughly 27%. The specimen comprised PBMCs, mostly from graft donor cells, sampled 360 days after TCRalphabeta/CD19-depleted stem cell transplant. The receptors shown here come from a boy under three years old who had a stem cell transplant for SCID, so the T cells may come from the graft donor. The CDR3 runs from the conserved cysteine through the conserved F or W. Only part of the rows carry a size: once, few, many, or a class if the clone is expanded.

TRBJ2-5 . 17 TRBV15 CATSREGKSAYGETQYF
TRBJ2-1 few 16 TRBV5-5 CASSLVGGLTYNEQFF
TRBJ1-2 few 11 TRBV6-6 CASSYGSGYTF
TRBJ2-2 . 13 TRBV2 CASSRVGTGELFF
TRBJ2-5 many 13 TRBV12-3/TRBV12-4 CASSLYGQETQYF
TRBJ2-1 . 19 TRBV19 CASRAWGRQKLTVDDKQFF
TRBJ1-6 . 16 TRBV5-1 CASSPDSVRVRSPLHF
TRBJ2-2 . 18 TRBV4-1 CASSQGPLRGWNTGELFF
TRBJ1-4 . 16 TRBV29-1 CSALGTGIATNEKLFF
TRBJ2-5 . 15 TRBV6-5 CASSYGDRGGETQYF
TRBJ2-7 once 13 TRBV7-2 CASSLERQDEQYF
TRBJ2-1 . 15 TRBV20-1 CSARDPGQGTNEQFF
TRBJ2-5 . 15 TRBV11-2 CASSLESAWGETQYF
TRBJ1-4 . 12 TRBV15 CATSRGWEKLFF
TRBJ2-2 few 16 TRBV5-1 CASSNSGTANTGELFF
TRBJ2-3 . 16 TRBV12-3/TRBV12-4 CASSLALGSGADTQYF
TRBJ2-5 few 21 TRBV10-3 CAISEPLGLAGGSEIQETQYF
TRBJ2-3 once 14 TRBV19 CASISGQYTDTQYF
TRBJ2-2 few 14 TRBV29-1 CSVEIQGYTGELFF
TRBJ1-1 . 17 TRBV15 CATSRYGTGLANTEAFF
TRBJ2-7 . 15 TRBV12-3/TRBV12-4 CASSEPHRGFYEQYF
TRBJ2-1 . 16 TRBV20-1 CSASLAGAPQGNEQFF
TRBJ1-2 few 12 TRBV2 CASSEVQSGYTF
TRBJ1-4 few 15 TRBV4-2 CASSQGGTTNEKLFF
TRBJ2-7 few 15 TRBV28 CASSQDRAGSYEQYF
TRBJ2-7 few 14 TRBV6-5 CASSYEGARTEQYF
TRBJ1-6 . 13 TRBV20-1 CSARDRDNSPLHF
TRBJ2-3 . 15 TRBV28 CASSLRGRGADTQYF
TRBJ2-7 . 15 TRBV12-3/TRBV12-4 CASTPGLAESYEQYF
TRBJ2-1 few 13 TRBV2 CASSVVGHNEQFF
TRBJ2-6 . 19 TRBV9 CASSVLPGQDLSGANVLTF
TRBJ2-7 . 17 TRBV5-1 CASSLCPGTLFSYEQYF
TRBJ1-2 . 14 TRBV9 CASSAGQGSYGYTF
TRBJ2-3 few 14 TRBV24-1 CATSDAAGPDTQYF
TRBJ2-4 few 13 TRBV7-9 CASSSGLAPIQYF
TRBJ1-3 few 14 TRBV12-3/TRBV12-4 CASSLMGRGNTIYF
TRBJ1-1 . 14 TRBV6-5 CASSYGPGEAEAFF
TRBJ2-2 few 16 TRBV7-2 CASSSKGQINTGELFF
TRBJ2-7 . 11 TRBV10-3 CASGISYEQYF
TRBJ2-7 few 15 TRBV15 CATSRDGQLTYEQYF
TRBJ2-5 many 12 TRBV7-2 CASSTLVETQYF
TRBJ1-5 . 15 TRBV6-5 CASSYSGRNNQPQHF
TRBJ1-1 few 14 TRBV3-1 CASSQDGGQARAFF
TRBJ1-1 once 12 TRBV20-1 CSAVAGTTEAFF
TRBJ2-3 . 17 TRBV12-3/TRBV12-4 CASSVPLAGGRTDTQYF
TRBJ2-1 . 16 TRBV4-2 CASSQDGLFGRNEQFF